Detailed here is one T cell receptor (beta chain). The antigen it recognizes is unknown. Five or six healthy donors provided peripheral blood as normal controls. The data derive from a study of alternative splicing in chronic myeloid leukemia remission (TCRdb year 2020). Regarding the study in general: RNA sequencing was used to profile peripheral blood obtained from chronic-phase CML patients at diagnosis and at remission, and the resulting profiles were compared with those of healthy donors. The median age was about 54 years at diagnosis and 56 to 65 at remission, while healthy controls had a median age of approximately 36. The female/male split was 11/5 for diagnosis samples, 8/3 for remission samples and 2/4 for controls. Trizol was used to extract total RNA from peripheral blood mononuclear cells of diagnosis, remission and control samples.

Study-level results and caveats: Blood cell composition varied strongly between timepoints, moving from enrichment of myeloid progenitors at diagnosis to enrichment of mature lymphoid cells at remission. At remission, blood cell composition was found to be reconfigured to resemble that of lymphoid cell-enriched normal controls.

The library relied on bulk RNA-seq. The TruSeq Stranded RNA sample prep kit was used to generate libraries of poly-A-enriched mRNA from an input of roughly 0.9 ug total RNA. Paired-end sequencing was performed on a HiSeq 2500, with each sample sequenced in triplicate. A read length of 125 nucleotides per mate was used for RNA-seq. Under the source paper's analysis protocol: Reads were trimmed and aligned to hg38 using STAR v2.7, and quality control was done with FASTQC, RSeQC and multiqc. Salmon 0.14.1 was used to quantify gene expression levels as transcripts per million (TPM). Principal component analysis suggested that transcriptomic profiles were not driven by trial, library batch, sequencing batch, treatment regimen or sex. The reads, reprocessed by TCRdb, yield one row per CDR3 protein sequence and no DNA. TCRdb, not the authors, supplied the V and J calls. The sample includes about 350 distinct CDR3 sequences, with approximately 98% observed a single time. The top ten constitute about 6% of the sample.

Including cysteine and phenylalanine, the CDR3 has 14 amino acids. No DNA has been recorded. The sequencing input was PBMCs. The origin of this receptor is a person aged 25 to 49 in good health. The V gene is TRBV12-3 or TRBV12-4 and the J gene is TRBJ2-2; TCRdb's assignment of TRBD2 cannot be checked, as there is no DNA. The CDR3 protein sequence reads: CASGIGTDTGELFF.